Listed below are T cell receptor beta chains from one sample, sequenced in a study of vaccination effects on CD4 cells after COVID-19. Clones were sequenced by immunoSEQ multiplex PCR, and TCRdb holds only the in-frame ones, with some missing. Altogether 65,000 to 70,000 clones are present, about 80% being singletons, with the ten largest covering roughly 0.94%. Their antigens remain unidentified. The source material was CD4+ T cells from PBMCs cultured with HCoV-OC43 spike peptides, sampled after COVID-19 vaccination. The receptors stem from a human donor who received a COVID-19 vaccine. Each CDR3 is given with its conserved first and last residue. D genes are given only for firm matches. Not every row has a clone size; where given, it reads once, few, many or a size class.

d_gene	v_gene	j_gene	abundance	CDR3aa	CDR3nt
.	TRBV5-1	TRBJ1-5	.	CASSFDGNSNQPQHF	TGCGCCAGCAGCTTTGACGGCAATAGCAATCAGCCCCAGCATTTT
.	TRBV9	TRBJ2-3	.	CASSNGQPSTDTQYF	TGTGCCAGCAGCAACGGACAGCCCAGCACAGATACGCAGTATTTT
TRBD2	TRBV4-1	TRBJ2-5	.	CASSQEGRGGGETQYF	TGCGCCAGCAGCCAAGAGGGTCGCGGGGGGGGAGAGACCCAGTACTTC
TRBD1	TRBV24-1	TRBJ1-4	.	CATSDSQGASEKLFF	TGTGCCACCAGTGATTCGCAGGGGGCGAGTGAAAAACTGTTTTTT
.	TRBV3-1/TRBV3-2	TRBJ1-2	.	CASSQAKYGYTF	TGTGCCAGCAGCCAAGCAAAATATGGCTACACCTTC
.	TRBV6-2/TRBV6-3	TRBJ1-1	few	CASSDGQGGWSSEAFF	TGTGCCAGCAGTGATGGGCAGGGTGGATGGTCCTCTGAAGCTTTCTTT
TRBD2	TRBV4-1	TRBJ2-2	.	CASSQGRPSGGRELFF	TGCGCCAGCAGCCAGGGGCGCCCTAGCGGGGGCCGAGAGCTGTTTTTT
TRBD1	TRBV6-5	TRBJ2-5	.	CASGTGQETQYF	TGTGCCAGCGGGACAGGGCAAGAGACCCAGTACTTC
TRBD1	TRBV4-1	TRBJ2-6	.	CASSQDRAGGAGANVLTF	TGCGCCAGCAGCCAAGATCGGGCAGGGGGCGCTGGGGCCAACGTCCTGACTTTC
TRBD1	TRBV18	TRBJ1-1	.	CASSPQGQGSITEAFF	TGTGCCAGCTCACCACAGGGACAGGGGAGTATCACTGAAGCTTTCTTT
.	TRBV5-1	TRBJ2-5	few	CASSGQGGETQYF	TGCGCCAGCAGCGGACAGGGAGGGGAGACCCAGTACTTC
.	TRBV6-5	TRBJ1-2	.	CASSYSSTISNYGYTF	TGTGCCAGCAGTTACTCCTCGACAATTTCTAACTATGGCTACACCTTC
.	TRBV11-2	TRBJ2-5	.	CASSLRGVYQETQYF	TGTGCCAGCAGCTTGAGGGGGGTGTACCAAGAGACCCAGTACTTC
.	TRBV10-1	TRBJ2-1	few	CASSDPRGTEGNEQFF	TGCGCCAGCAGTGACCCTCGCGGGACAGAAGGGAATGAGCAGTTCTTC
.	TRBV27	TRBJ1-4	few	CASSGQGNMAVEKLFF	TGTGCCAGCAGTGGCCAGGGGAATATGGCTGTTGAAAAACTGTTTTTT
.	TRBV5-1	TRBJ2-2	few	CASSALLNTGELFF	TGCGCCAGCAGCGCACTACTGAACACCGGGGAGCTGTTTTTT
.	TRBV9	TRBJ2-3	.	CASSVEAGGPSSTDTQYF	TGTGCCAGCAGCGTAGAGGCCGGGGGCCCCTCTAGCACAGATACGCAGTATTTT
.	TRBV4-1	TRBJ1-1	.	CASSHGGVRTEAFF	TGCGCCAGCAGCCACGGAGGGGTCCGGACTGAAGCTTTCTTT
.	TRBV4-3	TRBJ1-5	.	CASSQDTSSNQPQHF	TGCGCCAGCAGCCAAGACACCAGTAGCAATCAGCCCCAGCATTTT
.	TRBV5-4	TRBJ1-4	once	CASSTGTLNEKLFF	TGTGCCAGCAGCACCGGGACACTTAATGAAAAACTGTTTTTT
.	TRBV24-1	TRBJ2-2	.	CATSDPGMGTGELFF	TGTGCCACCAGTGATCCGGGAATGGGCACCGGGGAGCTGTTTTTT